The present TCR beta chain was sequenced within a study of response to subunit inactivated influenza vaccine (dated by TCRdb to between 2018 and 2020). Regarding the complete study: To follow how T cells responded to a trivalent subunit inactivated influenza vaccine, the researchers relied on deep quantitative profiling of the T cell receptor repertoire.

Overall study results and their limits: It was suggested by the authors that each seasonal influenza vaccination may recruit only a limited number of new T cells.

Via the germline V gene, CDR1 is SQVTM and CDR2 ANQGSEA. V is pruned by 6 bases and J by 6 bases, leaving 5 bases of the junction without a gene match. The CDR3 measures 14 amino acids from cysteine to phenylalanine. The sequence is cut down to CDR3 DNA, 42 bases in frame from base 1. Library method: RT-PCR. Instrument on record: Illumina HiSeq 2500. TCRdb trimmed public reads at Q25 via fastp, called clones via MiXCR and kept in-frame beta chains. Here each entry gathers all rows of one CDR3 protein and keeps the most common genes and DNA. The sample includes about 310,000 distinct CDR3 sequences, with 21% observed a single time. The top ten clones comprise roughly a tenth of the sample. In the case of this clonotype: Its recognized antigen is unknown. No base qualities exist here, and no much larger clone lies one base off it.

The sequence derives from a man aged 50 to 69 who received an inactivated influenza vaccine. Donor details come from another sample of the same person, matched by shared clones. The source material was PBMCs from blood, sampled 21 months after vaccination. The rearrangement combines TRBV29-1 with TRBJ2-7; TRBD2 aligns with 16 central bases. The DNA reads as follows: TGCAGCGTCGGGACTAGCGGGAGGGCCGGCGAGCAGTACTTC. Its coded protein is CSVGTSGRAGEQYF.